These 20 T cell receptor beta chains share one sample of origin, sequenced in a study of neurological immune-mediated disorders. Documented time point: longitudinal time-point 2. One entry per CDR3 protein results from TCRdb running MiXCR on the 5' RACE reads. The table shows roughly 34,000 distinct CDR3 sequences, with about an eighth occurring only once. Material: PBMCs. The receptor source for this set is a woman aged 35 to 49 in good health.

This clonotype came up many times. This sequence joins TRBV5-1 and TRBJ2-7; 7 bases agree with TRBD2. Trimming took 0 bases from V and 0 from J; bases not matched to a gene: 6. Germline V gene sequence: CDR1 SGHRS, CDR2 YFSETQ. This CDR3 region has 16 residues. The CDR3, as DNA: TGCGCCAGCAGCTTGGGAGGGACTACCATCTCCTACGAGCAGTACTTC. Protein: CASSLGGTTISYEQYF.

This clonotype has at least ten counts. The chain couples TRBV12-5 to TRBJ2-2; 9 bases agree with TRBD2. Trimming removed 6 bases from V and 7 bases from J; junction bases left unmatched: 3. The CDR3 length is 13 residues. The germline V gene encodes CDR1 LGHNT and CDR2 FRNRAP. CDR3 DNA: TGTGCTAGTGGCCGCGGGGGGGGCGGGGAGCTGTTTTTT. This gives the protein CASGRGGGGELFF.

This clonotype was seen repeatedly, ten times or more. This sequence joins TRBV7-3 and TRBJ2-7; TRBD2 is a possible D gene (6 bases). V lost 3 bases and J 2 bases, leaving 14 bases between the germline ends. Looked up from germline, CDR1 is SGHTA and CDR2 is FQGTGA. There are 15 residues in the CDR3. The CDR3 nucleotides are TGTGCCAGCAGCTTTGGCGGGATCTCCCCCTACGAGCAGTACTTC. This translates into CASSFGGISPYEQYF. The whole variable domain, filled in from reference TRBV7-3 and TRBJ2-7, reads GAGVSQTPSNKVTEKGKYVELRCDPISGHTALYWYRQSLGQGPEFLIYFQGTGAADDSGLPNDRFFAVRPEGSVSTLKIQRTERGDSAVYLCASSFGGISPYEQYFGPGTRLTVT.

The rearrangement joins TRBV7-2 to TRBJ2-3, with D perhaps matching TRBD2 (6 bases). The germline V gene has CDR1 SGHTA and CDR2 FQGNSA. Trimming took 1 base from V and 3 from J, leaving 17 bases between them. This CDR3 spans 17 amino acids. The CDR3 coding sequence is TGTGCCAGCAGCTTAGACGGGCGGGACTCGGTAACAGATACGCAGTATTTT. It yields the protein CASSLDGRDSVTDTQYF.

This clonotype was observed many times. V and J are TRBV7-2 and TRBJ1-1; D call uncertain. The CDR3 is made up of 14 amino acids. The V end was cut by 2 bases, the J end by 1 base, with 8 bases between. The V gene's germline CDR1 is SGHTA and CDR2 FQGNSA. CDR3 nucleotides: TGTGCCAGCAGCTTACCAGGCCGGAACACTGAAGCTTTCTTT. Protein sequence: CASSLPGRNTEAFF.

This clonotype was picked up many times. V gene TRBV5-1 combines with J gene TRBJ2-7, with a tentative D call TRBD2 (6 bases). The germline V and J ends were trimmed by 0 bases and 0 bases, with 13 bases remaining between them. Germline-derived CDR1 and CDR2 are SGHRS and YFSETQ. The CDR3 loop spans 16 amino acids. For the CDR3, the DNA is TGCGCCAGCAGCTTGGCCACAGGACTAACCTCCTACGAGCAGTACTTC. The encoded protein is CASSLATGLTSYEQYF. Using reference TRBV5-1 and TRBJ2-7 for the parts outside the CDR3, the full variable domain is KAGVTQTPRYLIKTRGQQVTLSCSPISGHRSVSWYQQTPGQGLQFLFEYFSETQRNKGNFPGRFSGRQFSNSRSEMNVSTLELGDSALYLCASSLATGLTSYEQYFGPGTRLTVT.

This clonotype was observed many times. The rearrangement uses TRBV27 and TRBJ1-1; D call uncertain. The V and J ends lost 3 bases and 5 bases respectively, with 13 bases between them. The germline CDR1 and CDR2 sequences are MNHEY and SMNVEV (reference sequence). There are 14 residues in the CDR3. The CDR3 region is CASSLAGPGTEAFF. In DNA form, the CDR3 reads TGTGCCAGCAGTTTGGCAGGCCCGGGGACTGAAGCTTTCTTT.

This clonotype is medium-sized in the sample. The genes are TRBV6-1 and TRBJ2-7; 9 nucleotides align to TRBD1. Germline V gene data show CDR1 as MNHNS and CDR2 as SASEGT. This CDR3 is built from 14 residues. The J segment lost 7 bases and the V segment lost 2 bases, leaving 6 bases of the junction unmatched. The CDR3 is CASSESLGQGEQYF. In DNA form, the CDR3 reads TGTGCCAGCAGTGAAAGTTTGGGACAGGGTGAGCAGTACTTC.

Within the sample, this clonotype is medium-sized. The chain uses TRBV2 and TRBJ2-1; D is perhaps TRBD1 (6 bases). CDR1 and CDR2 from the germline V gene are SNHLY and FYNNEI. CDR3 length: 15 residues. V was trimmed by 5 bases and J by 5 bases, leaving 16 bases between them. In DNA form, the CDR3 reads TGTGCCAGCAGTACACCATCTACAGGGAACAATGAGCAGTTCTTC. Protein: CASSTPSTGNNEQFF. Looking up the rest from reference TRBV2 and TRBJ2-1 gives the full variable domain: EPEVTQTPSHQVTQMGQEVILRCVPISNHLYFYWYRQILGQKVEFLVSFYNNEISEKSEIFDDQFSVERPDGSNFTLKIRSTKLEDSAMYFCASSTPSTGNNEQFFGPGTRLTVL.

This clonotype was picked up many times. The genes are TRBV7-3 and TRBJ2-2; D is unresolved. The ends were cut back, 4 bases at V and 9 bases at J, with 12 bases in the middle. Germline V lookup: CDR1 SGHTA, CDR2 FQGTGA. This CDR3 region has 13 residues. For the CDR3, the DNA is TGTGCCAGCAGCTCCGACGACCGCCGGGAGCTGTTTTTT. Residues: CASSSDDRRELFF. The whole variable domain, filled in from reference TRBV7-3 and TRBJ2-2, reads GAGVSQTPSNKVTEKGKYVELRCDPISGHTALYWYRQSLGQGPEFLIYFQGTGAADDSGLPNDRFFAVRPEGSVSTLKIQRTERGDSAVYLCASSSDDRRELFFGEGSRLTVL.

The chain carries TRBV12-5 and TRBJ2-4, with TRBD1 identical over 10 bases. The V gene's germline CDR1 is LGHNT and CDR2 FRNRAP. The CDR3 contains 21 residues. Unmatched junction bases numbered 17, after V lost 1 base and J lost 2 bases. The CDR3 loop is CASGLASPQTGGIGSKNIQYF. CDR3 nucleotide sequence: TGTGCTAGTGGTTTGGCCTCCCCCCAGACAGGGGGCATAGGATCCAAAAACATTCAGTACTTC.

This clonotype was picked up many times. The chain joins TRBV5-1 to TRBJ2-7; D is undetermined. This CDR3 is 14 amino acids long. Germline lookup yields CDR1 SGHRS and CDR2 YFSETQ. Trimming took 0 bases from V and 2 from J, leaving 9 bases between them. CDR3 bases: TGCGCCAGCAGCTTGGGGCAGGAACCCTACGAGCAGTACTTC. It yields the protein CASSLGQEPYEQYF.

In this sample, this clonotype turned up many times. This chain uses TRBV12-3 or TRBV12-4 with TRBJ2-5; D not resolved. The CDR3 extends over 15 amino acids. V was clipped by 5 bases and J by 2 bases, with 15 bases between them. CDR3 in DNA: TGTGCCAGCAGTGGGGATGGCTCCCCTCAAGAGACCCAGTACTTC. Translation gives CASSGDGSPQETQYF.

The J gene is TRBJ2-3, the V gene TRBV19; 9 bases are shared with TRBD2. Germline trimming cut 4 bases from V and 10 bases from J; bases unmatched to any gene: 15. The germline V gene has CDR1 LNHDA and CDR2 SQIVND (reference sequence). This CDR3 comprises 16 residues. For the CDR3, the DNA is TGTGCCAGTAGTAAAAGAGCGGGGGGCCCTCCTAGCCCGCAGTATTTT. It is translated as CASSKRAGGPPSPQYF.

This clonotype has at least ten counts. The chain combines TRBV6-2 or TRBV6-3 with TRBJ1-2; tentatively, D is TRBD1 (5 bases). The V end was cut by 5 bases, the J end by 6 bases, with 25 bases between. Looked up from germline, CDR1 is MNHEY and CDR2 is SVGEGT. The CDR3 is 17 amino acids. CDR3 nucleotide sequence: TGTGCCAGCAGTAAACTTTTTTTCAGGGTGTTTTTCAATGGCTACACCTTC. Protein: CASSKLFFRVFFNGYTF.

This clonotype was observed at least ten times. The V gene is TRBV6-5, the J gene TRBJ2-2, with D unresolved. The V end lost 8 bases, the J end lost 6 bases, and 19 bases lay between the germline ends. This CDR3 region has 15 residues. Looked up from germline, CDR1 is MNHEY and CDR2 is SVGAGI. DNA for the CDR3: TGTGCCAGCCGGCTTACTGGCAGCGTCCCCGGGGAGCTGTTTTTT. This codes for CASRLTGSVPGELFF.

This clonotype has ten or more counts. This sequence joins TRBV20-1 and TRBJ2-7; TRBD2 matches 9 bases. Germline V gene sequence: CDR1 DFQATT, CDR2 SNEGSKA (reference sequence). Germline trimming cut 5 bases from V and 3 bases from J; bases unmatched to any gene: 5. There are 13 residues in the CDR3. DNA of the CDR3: TGCAGTGCTCGGGGACTAGCAGGCTACGAGCAGTACTTC. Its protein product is CSARGLAGYEQYF.

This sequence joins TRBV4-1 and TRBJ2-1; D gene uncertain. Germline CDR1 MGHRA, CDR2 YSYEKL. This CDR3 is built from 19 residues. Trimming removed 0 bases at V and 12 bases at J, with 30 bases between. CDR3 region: CASSQDPQTGLPFTDTQFF. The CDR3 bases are TGCGCCAGCAGCCAAGACCCCCAGACCGGGCTGCCTTTCACAGATACGCAGTTCTTC.

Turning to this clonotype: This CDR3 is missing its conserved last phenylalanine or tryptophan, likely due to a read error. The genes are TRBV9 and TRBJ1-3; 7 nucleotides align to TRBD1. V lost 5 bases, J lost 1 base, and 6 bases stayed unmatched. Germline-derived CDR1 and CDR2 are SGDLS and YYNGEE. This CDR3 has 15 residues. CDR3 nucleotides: TGTGCCAGCAGGGGACAGCAGACATCTGGAAACACCATATATCTT. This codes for CASRGQQTSGNTIYL.

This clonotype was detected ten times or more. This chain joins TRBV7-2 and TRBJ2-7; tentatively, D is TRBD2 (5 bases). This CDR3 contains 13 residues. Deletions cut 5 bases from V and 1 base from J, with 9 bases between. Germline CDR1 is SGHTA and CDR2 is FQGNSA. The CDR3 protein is CASSPRASYEQYF. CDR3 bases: TGTGCCAGCAGCCCGAGGGCGTCCTACGAGCAGTACTTC.